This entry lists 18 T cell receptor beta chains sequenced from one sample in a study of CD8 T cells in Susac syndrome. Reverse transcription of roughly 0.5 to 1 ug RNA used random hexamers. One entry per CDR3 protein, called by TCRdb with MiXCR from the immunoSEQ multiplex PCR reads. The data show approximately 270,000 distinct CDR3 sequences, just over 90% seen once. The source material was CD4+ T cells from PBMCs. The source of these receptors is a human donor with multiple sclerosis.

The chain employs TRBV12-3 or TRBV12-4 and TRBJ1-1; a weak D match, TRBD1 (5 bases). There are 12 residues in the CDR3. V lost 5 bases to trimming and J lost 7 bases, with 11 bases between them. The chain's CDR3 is CASSPRGYEAFF. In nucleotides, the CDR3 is TGTGCCAGCAGTCCCCGGGGCTATGAAGCTTTCTTT.

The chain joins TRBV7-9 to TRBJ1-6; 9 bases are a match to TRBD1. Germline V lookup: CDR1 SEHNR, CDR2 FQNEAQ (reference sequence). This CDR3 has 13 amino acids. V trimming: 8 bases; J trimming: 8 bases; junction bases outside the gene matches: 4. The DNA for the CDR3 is TGTGCCAGCCGGGACAGGGTTTATTCACCCCTCCACTTT. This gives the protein CASRDRVYSPLHF.

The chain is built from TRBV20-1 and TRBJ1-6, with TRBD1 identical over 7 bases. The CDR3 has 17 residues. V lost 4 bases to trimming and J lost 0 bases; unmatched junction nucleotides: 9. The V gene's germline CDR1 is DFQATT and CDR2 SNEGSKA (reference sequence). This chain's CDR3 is CSATAGTAFSYNSPLHF. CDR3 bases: TGCAGTGCTACCGCCGGGACAGCTTTCTCCTATAATTCACCCCTCCACTTT.

DNA for the CDR3: TGTGCCAGCAGCGAACCCTTCAGACTAGCGGGGACTAAGAATGAGCAGTTCTTC. It is translated as CASSEPFRLAGTKNEQFF. V is TRBV7-9 and J is TRBJ2-1; 11 nucleotides align to TRBD2. The trim removed 5 bases at V and 7 bases at J, leaving 16 bases unmatched. Germline V lookup: CDR1 SEHNR, CDR2 FQNEAQ (reference sequence). The CDR3 has 18 amino acids.

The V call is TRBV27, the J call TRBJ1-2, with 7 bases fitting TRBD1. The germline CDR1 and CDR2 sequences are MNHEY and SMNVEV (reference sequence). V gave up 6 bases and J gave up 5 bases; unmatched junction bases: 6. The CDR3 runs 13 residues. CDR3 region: CASSPTGWYGYTF. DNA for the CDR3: TGTGCCAGCAGCCCGACAGGGTGGTATGGCTACACCTTC.

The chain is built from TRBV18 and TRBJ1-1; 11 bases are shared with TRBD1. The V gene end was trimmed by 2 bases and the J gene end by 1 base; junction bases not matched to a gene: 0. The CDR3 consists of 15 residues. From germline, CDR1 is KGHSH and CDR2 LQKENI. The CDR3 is CASSPGTGGNTEAFF. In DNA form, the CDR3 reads TGTGCCAGCTCACCAGGGACAGGGGGGAACACTGAAGCTTTCTTT.

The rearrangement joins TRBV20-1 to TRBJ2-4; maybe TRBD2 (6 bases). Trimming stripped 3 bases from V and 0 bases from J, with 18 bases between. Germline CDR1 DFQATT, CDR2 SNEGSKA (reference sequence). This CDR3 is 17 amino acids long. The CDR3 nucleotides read TGCAGTGCTAGCCCGACACGGGGGTCGATAGCCAAAAACATTCAGTACTTC. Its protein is CSASPTRGSIAKNIQYF.

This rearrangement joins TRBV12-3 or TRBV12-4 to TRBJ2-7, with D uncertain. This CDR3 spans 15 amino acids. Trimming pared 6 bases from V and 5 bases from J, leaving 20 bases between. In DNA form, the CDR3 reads TGTGCCAGCAGCCGGCAGCCGGGCAGATGGGACGAGCAGTACTTC. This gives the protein CASSRQPGRWDEQYF.

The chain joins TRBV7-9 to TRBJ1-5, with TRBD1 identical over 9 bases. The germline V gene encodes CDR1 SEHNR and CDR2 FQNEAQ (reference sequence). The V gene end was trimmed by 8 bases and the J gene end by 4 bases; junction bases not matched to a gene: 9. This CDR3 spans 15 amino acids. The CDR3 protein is CASGKTGGPNQPQHF. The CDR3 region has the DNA TGTGCCAGCGGAAAAACAGGGGGCCCGAATCAGCCCCAGCATTTT.

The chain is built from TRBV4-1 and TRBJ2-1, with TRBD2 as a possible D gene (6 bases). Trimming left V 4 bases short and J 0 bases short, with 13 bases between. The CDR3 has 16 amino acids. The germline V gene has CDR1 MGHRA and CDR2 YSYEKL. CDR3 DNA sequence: TGCGCCAGCAGCCGGACTACCGGGAGCTCCTACAATGAGCAGTTCTTC. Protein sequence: CASSRTTGSSYNEQFF.

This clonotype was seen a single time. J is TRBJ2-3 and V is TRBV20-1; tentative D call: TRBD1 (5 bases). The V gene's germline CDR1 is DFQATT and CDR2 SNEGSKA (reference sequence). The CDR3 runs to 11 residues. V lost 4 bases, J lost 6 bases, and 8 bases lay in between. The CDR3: CSATTVDTQYF. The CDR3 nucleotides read TGCAGTGCTACGACAGTCGATACGCAGTATTTT.

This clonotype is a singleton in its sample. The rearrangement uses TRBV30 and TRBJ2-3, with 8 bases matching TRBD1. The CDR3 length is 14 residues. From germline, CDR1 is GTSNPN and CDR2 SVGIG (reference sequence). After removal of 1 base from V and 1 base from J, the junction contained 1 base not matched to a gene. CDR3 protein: CAWSEQGGTDTQYF. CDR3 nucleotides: TGTGCCTGGAGTGAACAGGGGGGCACAGATACGCAGTATTTT. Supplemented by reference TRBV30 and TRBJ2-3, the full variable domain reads SQTIHQWPATLVQPVGSPLSLECTVEGTSNPNLYWYRQAAGRGLQLLFYSVGIGQISSEVPQNLSASRPQDRQFILSSKKLLLSDSGFYLCAWSEQGGTDTQYFGPGTRLTVL.

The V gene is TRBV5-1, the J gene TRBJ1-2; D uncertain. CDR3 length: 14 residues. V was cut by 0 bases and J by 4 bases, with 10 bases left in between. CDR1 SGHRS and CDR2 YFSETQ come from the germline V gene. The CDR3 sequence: CASSLDQVAYGYTF. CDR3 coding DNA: TGCGCCAGCAGCTTGGACCAGGTAGCCTATGGCTACACCTTC.

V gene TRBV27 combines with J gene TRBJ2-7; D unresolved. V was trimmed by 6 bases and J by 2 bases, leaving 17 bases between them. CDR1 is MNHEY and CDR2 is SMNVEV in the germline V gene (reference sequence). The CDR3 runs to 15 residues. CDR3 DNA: TGTGCCAGCAGATCGGGTGTATACCAGGCCTACGAGCAGTACTTC. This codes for CASRSGVYQAYEQYF.

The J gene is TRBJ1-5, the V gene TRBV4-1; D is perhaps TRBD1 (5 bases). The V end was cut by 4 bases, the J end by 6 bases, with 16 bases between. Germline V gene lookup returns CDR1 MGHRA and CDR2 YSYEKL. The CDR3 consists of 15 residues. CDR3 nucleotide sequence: TGCGCCAGCAGCCCCCTGGGGCTAGTGGCTCAGCCCCAGCATTTT. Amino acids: CASSPLGLVAQPQHF.

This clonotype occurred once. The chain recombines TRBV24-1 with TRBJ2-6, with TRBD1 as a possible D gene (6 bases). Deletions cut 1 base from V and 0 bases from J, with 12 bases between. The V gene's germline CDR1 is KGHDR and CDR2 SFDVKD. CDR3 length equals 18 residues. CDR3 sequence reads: CATSDFPGTTSGANVLTF. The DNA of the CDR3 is TGTGCCACCAGTGATTTCCCCGGGACAACCTCTGGGGCCAACGTCCTGACTTTC.

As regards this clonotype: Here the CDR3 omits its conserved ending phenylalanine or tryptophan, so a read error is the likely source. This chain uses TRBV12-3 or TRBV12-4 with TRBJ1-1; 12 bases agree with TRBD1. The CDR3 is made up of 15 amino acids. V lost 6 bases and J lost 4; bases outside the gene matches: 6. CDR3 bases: TGTGCCAGCAGCCCGGGACAGGGGGCTATCACTGAAGCTTTCTCT. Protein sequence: CASSPGQGAITEAFS.

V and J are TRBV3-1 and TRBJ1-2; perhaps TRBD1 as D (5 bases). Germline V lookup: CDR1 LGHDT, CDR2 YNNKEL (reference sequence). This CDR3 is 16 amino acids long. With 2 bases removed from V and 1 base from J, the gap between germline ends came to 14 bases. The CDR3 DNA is TGTGCCAGCAGCCAACAGGGAGGGTCCCGTAACTATGGCTACACCTTC. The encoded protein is CASSQQGGSRNYGYTF.